The 13 T cell receptor beta chains below were found in one sample sequenced in a study of spatial heterogeneity in lung cancer. Notes on the study in general: Mutation tallies in tumors tracked expanded intratumoral alpha and beta TCR counts.

These receptors are not linked to any known antigen. Via MiXCR, TCRdb re-called the 5' RACE reads, giving one row per CDR3 protein. The profile covers about 20,000 distinct CDR3 sequences, with about 7.5% appearing a single time and roughly 24% taken by the ten largest. The sample's time point: sample taken at primary tumor resection. The starting material was lung tumor tissue, obtained at surgery. These TCRs come from a male donor with early-stage non-small cell lung cancer.

Ten or more counts support this clonotype. J is TRBJ1-2 and V is TRBV10-3, with TRBD1 identical over 9 bases. Germline V gives CDR1 ENHRY, CDR2 SYGVKD. J was trimmed by 6 bases and V by 3 bases; bases with no gene match: 5. This CDR3 is 14 amino acids long. CDR3 loop: CAISDTGGVDGYTF. The CDR3 region has the DNA TGTGCCATCAGTGACACAGGGGGCGTGGATGGCTACACCTTC.

This clonotype showed up many times. The chain has TRBV19 and TRBJ1-2; D unresolved. V dropped 11 bases and J dropped 0 bases, with 19 bases sitting between them. Per germline, CDR1 LNHDA and CDR2 SQIVND (reference sequence). The CDR3 loop spans 15 amino acids. CDR3 nucleotides: TGTGCCTCAAAGGGAGAGGCCGCCGCTAACTATGGCTACACCTTC. Protein sequence: CASKGEAAANYGYTF.

This clonotype was counted ten times or more. The chain uses TRBV12-3 or TRBV12-4 and TRBJ2-1, with TRBD1 matching 8 bases. The CDR3 loop spans 15 amino acids. The V gene end was trimmed by 3 bases and the J gene end by 2 bases; junction bases not matched to a gene: 3. CDR3 loop: CASSFRGPPYNEQFF. The CDR3 nucleotides are TGTGCCAGCAGTTTCAGGGGGCCCCCCTACAATGAGCAGTTCTTC.

This clonotype was seen ten or more times. This rearrangement joins TRBV12-3 or TRBV12-4 to TRBJ2-5; 10 bases align to TRBD1. This CDR3 is built from 15 residues. Germline trimming cut 6 bases from V and 4 bases from J; bases unmatched to any gene: 8. The CDR3 spells CASSNRQGAGETQYF. The DNA of the CDR3 is TGTGCCAGCAGCAATCGACAGGGGGCCGGAGAGACCCAGTACTTC.

This clonotype was observed a handful of times. The chain employs TRBV14 and TRBJ2-5; possibly TRBD1 for D (5 bases). V shed 1 base and J shed 2 bases, with 8 bases lying between them. CDR1 is SGHDN, CDR2 FVKESK, per germline. This CDR3 spans 14 amino acids. CDR3 DNA sequence: TGTGCCAGCAGCCAAGGACAGATACAAGAGACCCAGTACTTC. Protein: CASSQGQIQETQYF.

The chain combines TRBV3-1 with TRBJ1-1; no clear D. With 9 bases removed from V and 5 bases from J, the gap between germline ends came to 10 bases. The CDR3 has 11 amino acids. CDR1 is LGHDT and CDR2 is YNNKEL in the germline V gene (reference sequence). For the CDR3, the DNA is TGTGCCAGGGAGAGATATACTGAAGCTTTCTTT. Translation gives CARERYTEAFF.

V and J are TRBV7-6 and TRBJ1-2; the D gene is possibly TRBD1 (5 bases). V shed 1 base and J shed 8 bases, with 14 bases lying between them. The CDR3 contains 14 residues. Germline V lookup: CDR1 SGHVS, CDR2 FNYEAQ. CDR3 protein: CASSLVRGFGGYTF. In DNA, the CDR3 is TGTGCCAGCAGCTTAGTGAGGGGATTTGGCGGCTACACCTTC.

The V and J genes are TRBV6-2 or TRBV6-3 and TRBJ2-3; TRBD2 matches 11 bases. J was trimmed by 2 bases and V by 5 bases; bases with no gene match: 3. Germline CDR1 reads MNHEY; CDR2 reads SVGEGT. The CDR3 spans 15 residues. CDR3 region: CASSLSGGATDTQYF. Written as DNA, the CDR3 is TGTGCCAGCAGTCTTAGCGGGGGGGCCACAGATACGCAGTATTTT.

This clonotype appeared many times. The chain uses TRBV5-1 and TRBJ2-2, with 8 bases lining up with TRBD2. Germline-derived CDR1 and CDR2 are SGHRS and YFSETQ. V gave up 0 bases and J gave up 0 bases; unmatched junction bases: 4. There are 17 residues in the CDR3. This CDR3 reads CASSLASGRANTGELFF. The DNA of the CDR3 is TGCGCCAGCAGCTTGGCCAGCGGGAGAGCGAACACCGGGGAGCTGTTTTTT.

This rearrangement joins TRBV20-1 to TRBJ2-7; D call uncertain. The CDR3 spans 15 residues. V was cut by 4 bases and J by 4 bases, with 20 bases left in between. Germline V gene lookup returns CDR1 DFQATT and CDR2 SNEGSKA (reference sequence). The chain's CDR3 is CSATNFDTNGYEQYF. Written as DNA, the CDR3 is TGCAGTGCTACCAATTTTGACACGAACGGGTACGAGCAGTACTTC.

The rearrangement links TRBV7-2 to TRBJ2-5, with 9 bases fitting TRBD2. The CDR3 has 15 amino acids. In germline, CDR1 is SGHTA, CDR2 FQGNSA. V trimming: 1 base; J trimming: 5 bases; junction bases outside the gene matches: 5. The CDR3: CASSLGGTSYETQYF. DNA for the CDR3: TGTGCCAGCAGCTTAGGAGGGACTAGCTATGAGACCCAGTACTTC. Looking up the rest from reference TRBV7-2 and TRBJ2-5 gives the full variable domain: GAGVSQSPSNKVTEKGKDVELRCDPISGHTALYWYRQSLGQGLEFLIYFQGNSAPDKSGLPSDRFSAERTGGSVSTLTIQRTQQEDSAVYLCASSLGGTSYETQYFGPGTRLLVL.

In its sample, this clonotype was seen a few times. The chain recombines TRBV5-1 with TRBJ1-1; D is uncertain. V dropped 5 bases and J dropped 3 bases, with 17 bases sitting between them. CDR1 is SGHRS and CDR2 is YFSETQ in the germline V gene. The CDR3 spans 15 residues. This CDR3 is CASRSFGPLDTEAFF. The CDR3 nucleotides read TGCGCCAGCAGGAGCTTTGGCCCCCTTGACACTGAAGCTTTCTTT.

The V call is TRBV3-1, the J call TRBJ2-5; 9 bases map to TRBD1. The CDR3 runs 17 residues. Germline CDR1 LGHDT, CDR2 YNNKEL (reference sequence). The J segment lost 5 bases and the V segment lost 3 bases, leaving 13 bases of the junction unmatched. CDR3 region: CASSHYFRTGVLETQYF. CDR3 coding DNA: TGTGCCAGCAGCCATTACTTCCGGACAGGGGTTTTGGAGACCCAGTACTTC.